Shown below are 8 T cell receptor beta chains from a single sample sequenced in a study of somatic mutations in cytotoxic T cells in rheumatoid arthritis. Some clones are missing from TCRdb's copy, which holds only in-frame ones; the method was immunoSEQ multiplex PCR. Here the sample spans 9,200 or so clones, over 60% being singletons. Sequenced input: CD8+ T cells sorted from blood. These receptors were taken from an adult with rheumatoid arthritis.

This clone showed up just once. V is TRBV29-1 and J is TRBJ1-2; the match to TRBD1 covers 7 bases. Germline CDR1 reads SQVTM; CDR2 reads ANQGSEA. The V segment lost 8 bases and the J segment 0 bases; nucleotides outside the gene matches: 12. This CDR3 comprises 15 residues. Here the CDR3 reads CSLWDSSQANYGYTF. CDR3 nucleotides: TGCAGCCTGTGGGACAGTTCACAAGCTAACTATGGCTACACCTTC.

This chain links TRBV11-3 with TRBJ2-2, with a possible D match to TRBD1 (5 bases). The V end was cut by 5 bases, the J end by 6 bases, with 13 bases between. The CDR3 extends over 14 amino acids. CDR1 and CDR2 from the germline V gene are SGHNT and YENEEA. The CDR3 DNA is TGTGCCAGCAGCCCGGGTTGGGGCGCCGGGGAGCTGTTTTTT. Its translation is CASSPGWGAGELFF.

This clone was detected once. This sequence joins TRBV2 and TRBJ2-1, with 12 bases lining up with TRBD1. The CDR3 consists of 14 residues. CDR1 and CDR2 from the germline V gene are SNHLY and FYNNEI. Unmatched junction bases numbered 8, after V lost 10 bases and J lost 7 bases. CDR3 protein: CATLRGQGANEQFF. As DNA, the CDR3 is TGTGCCACCCTGAGGGGACAGGGGGCAAATGAGCAGTTCTTC.

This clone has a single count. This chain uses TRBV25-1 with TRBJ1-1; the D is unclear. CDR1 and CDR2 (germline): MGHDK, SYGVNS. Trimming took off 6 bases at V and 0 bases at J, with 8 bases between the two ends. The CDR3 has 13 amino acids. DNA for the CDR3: TGTGCCAGCAGCGCAAGTATGAACACTGAAGCTTTCTTT. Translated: CASSASMNTEAFF.

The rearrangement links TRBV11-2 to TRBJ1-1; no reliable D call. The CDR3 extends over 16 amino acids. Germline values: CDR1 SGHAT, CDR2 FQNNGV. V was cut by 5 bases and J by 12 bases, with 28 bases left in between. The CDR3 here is CASSRARVWGSVGTFF. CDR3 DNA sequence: TGTGCCAGCAGCCGGGCACGGGTGTGGGGATCCGTCGGGACTTTCTTT.

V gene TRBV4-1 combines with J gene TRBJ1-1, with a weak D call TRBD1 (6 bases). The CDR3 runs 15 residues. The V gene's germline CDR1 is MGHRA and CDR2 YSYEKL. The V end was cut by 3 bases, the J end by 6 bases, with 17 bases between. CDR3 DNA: TGCGCCAGCAGCCAGGGTTGGTGGGGGCAGGCTGAAGCTTTCTTT. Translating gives CASSQGWWGQAEAFF.

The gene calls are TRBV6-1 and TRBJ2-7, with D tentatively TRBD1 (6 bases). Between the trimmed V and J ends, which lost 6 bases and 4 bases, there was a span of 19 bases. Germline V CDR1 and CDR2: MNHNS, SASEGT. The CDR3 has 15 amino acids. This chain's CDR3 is CASSDWGQGLYEQYF. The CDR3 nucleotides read TGTGCCAGCAGCGACTGGGGACAAGGGTTATACGAGCAGTACTTC.

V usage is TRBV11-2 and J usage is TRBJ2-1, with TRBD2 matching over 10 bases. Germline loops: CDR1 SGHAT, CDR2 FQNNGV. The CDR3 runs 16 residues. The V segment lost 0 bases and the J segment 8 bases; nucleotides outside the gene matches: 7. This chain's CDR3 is CASSLEIAGGSDEQFF. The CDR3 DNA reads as TGTGCCAGCAGCTTAGAGATAGCGGGAGGTAGCGATGAGCAGTTCTTC.